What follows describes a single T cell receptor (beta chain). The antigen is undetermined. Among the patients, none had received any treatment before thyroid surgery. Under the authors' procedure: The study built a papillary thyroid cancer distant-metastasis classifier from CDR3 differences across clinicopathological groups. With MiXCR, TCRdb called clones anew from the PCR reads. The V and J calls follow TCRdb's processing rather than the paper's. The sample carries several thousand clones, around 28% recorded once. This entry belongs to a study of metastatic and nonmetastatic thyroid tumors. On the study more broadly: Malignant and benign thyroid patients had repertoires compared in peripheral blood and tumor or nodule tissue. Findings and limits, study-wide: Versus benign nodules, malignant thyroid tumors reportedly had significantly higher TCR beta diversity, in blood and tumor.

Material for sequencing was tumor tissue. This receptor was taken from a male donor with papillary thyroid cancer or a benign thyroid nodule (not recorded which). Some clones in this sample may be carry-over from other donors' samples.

CDR3 coding DNA: TGTGCCAGCAGTGAAGCCCACGACTCCTACGAGCAGTACTTC. As protein: CASSEAHDSYEQYF. The chain has TRBV6-1 and TRBJ2-7; D is uncertain. V was pared by 0 bases and J by 0 bases, with 6 bases between. CDR1 and CDR2 from the germline V gene are MNHNS and SASEGT. The CDR3 has 14 residues.